The rows below give T cell receptor beta chains drawn from one sample of a study of cytomegalovirus exposure and HLA in healthy donors. The data were produced by immunoSEQ multiplex PCR, yet TCRdb's version contains in-frame clones alone and is incomplete. The sample lists about 150,000 clones; 70% to 80% were seen once. The sample was PBMCs. These receptors were collected from a man aged 40-49 years in good health and CMV-seronegative. Each CDR3 is given with its conserved first and last residue. A D gene is named only where the DNA matches it firmly. Size tells how often a clone was seen (once, few, many) or the class of an expanded clone, and some rows leave it out.

J: TRBJ2-7
D: .
size: .
V: TRBV21-1
DNA: TGTGCCAGCAGCAAACGGGGTAACAGGGGGGACTACGAGCAGTACTTC
CDR3: CASSKRGNRGDYEQYF

J: TRBJ1-2
D: .
size: .
V: TRBV19
DNA: TGTGCCAGTAGTACCCGGGACAAAACTAACTATGGCTACACCTTC
CDR3: CASSTRDKTNYGYTF

J: TRBJ2-6
D: .
size: .
V: TRBV11-1
DNA: TGTGCCAGCAGCTCTCGGGAACCTGGGGCCAACGTCCTGACTTTC
CDR3: CASSSREPGANVLTF

J: TRBJ1-3
D: .
size: .
V: TRBV19
DNA: TGTGCCAGTAGTGGGCAGGGTACTGGAAACACCATATATTTT
CDR3: CASSGQGTGNTIYF

J: TRBJ2-7
D: TRBD1
size: .
V: TRBV7-9
DNA: TGTTCCAGCAGCCCTCCGGGACAGGGTTCCGCCTACGAGCAGTACTTC
CDR3: CSSSPPGQGSAYEQYF

J: TRBJ2-1
D: TRBD2
size: .
V: TRBV9
DNA: TGTGCCAGCAGCGTATTTCGCGGGAGGGGATACAATGAGCAGTTCTTC
CDR3: CASSVFRGRGYNEQFF

J: TRBJ2-3
D: TRBD1
size: .
V: TRBV28
DNA: TGTGCCAGCAGTTCGGGACAGCTCCGAGGGGATACGCAGTATTTT
CDR3: CASSSGQLRGDTQYF

J: TRBJ1-2
D: TRBD1
size: .
V: TRBV6-1
DNA: TGTGCCAGCAGTGGACAAACAGGGGGCCCTATCTATGGCTACACCTTC
CDR3: CASSGQTGGPIYGYTF

J: TRBJ2-4
D: .
size: once
V: TRBV27
DNA: TGTGCCAGCAGTTCCCCCGGCAGGGGGGACAGTCAGTACTTC
CDR3: CASSSPGRGDSQYF

J: TRBJ2-7
D: TRBD1
size: .
V: TRBV28
DNA: TGTGCCAGCAGTCCGTGGGGACAGTGGTTGCTCGAGCAGTACTTC
CDR3: CASSPWGQWLLEQYF

J: TRBJ1-2
D: .
size: .
V: TRBV6-1
DNA: TGTGCCAGCAGCGGGGGAGGGCTCCCTGGCTACACCTTC
CDR3: CASSGGGLPGYTF

J: TRBJ1-1
D: .
size: .
V: TRBV30
DNA: TGTGCCTGGAGTCAAGCAGGGAGGGTCACTGAAGCTTTCTTT
CDR3: CAWSQAGRVTEAFF

J: TRBJ2-6
D: .
size: .
V: TRBV7-9
DNA: TGTGCCAGCAGCCCACCCGGACTCTCTGGGGCCAACGTCCTGACTTTC
CDR3: CASSPPGLSGANVLTF

J: TRBJ2-3
D: .
size: .
V: TRBV18
DNA: TGTGCCAGCTCACCGGGGGGTACGCAGTATTTT
CDR3: CASSPGGTQYF

J: TRBJ2-5
D: TRBD1
size: .
V: TRBV5-8
DNA: TGTGCCAGCAGGCAAAAGGGCGCTCGGGGCAGGGGGCCGGGGACCCAGTACTTC
CDR3: CASRQKGARGRGPGTQYF